The sequence of this T cell receptor beta chain was determined in a study of a mutant IDH1 vaccine in newly diagnosed glioma. The time point: baseline, week 1 (first vaccination visit). Indicated treatment: pre-vaccination baseline after standard-of-care therapy. J gave up 5 bases and V 4 bases, and 17 bases lay outside the gene matches. The length of the CDR3 is 19 residues. The germline V gene encodes CDR1 SGHDT and CDR2 YYEEEE. TCRdb's copy holds only in-frame clones and misses some; the assay was immunoSEQ multiplex PCR. The sample carries fewer than 100,000 clones, approximately 90% recorded once.

The rearrangement uses TRBV5-6 and TRBJ2-5; 13 nucleotides match TRBD2. This specimen consisted of PBMCs, obtained from a glioma patient treated with radiotherapy, temozolomide or both. This receptor was obtained from a woman aged 45-59 years with glioma. The CDR3 DNA reads as TGTGCCAGCAGCCCTTTAGGACTAGCGGGAGAGGGAGGCGGGGAGACCCAGTACTTC. Its protein product is CASSPLGLAGEGGGETQYF.